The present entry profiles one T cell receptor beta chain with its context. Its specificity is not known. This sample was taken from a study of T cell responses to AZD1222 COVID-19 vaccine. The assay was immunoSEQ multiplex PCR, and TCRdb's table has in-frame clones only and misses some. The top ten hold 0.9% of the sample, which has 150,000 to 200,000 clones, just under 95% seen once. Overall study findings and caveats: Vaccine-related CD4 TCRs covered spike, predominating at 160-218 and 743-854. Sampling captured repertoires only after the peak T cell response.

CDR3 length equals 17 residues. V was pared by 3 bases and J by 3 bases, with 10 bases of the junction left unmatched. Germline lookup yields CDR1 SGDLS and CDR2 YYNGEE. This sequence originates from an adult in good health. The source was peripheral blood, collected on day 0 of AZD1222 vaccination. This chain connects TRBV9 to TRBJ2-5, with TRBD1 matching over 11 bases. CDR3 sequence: CASSDSPGQGVEETQYF. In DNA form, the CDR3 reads TGTGCCAGCAGCGACTCACCGGGACAGGGGGTTGAAGAGACCCAGTACTTC.